The rows below give T cell receptor beta chains drawn from one sample of a study of cytomegalovirus exposure and HLA in healthy donors. Libraries were prepared by immunoSEQ multiplex PCR; TCRdb keeps only in-frame clonotypes and omits some of them. This table holds tens of thousands of clones, approximately 94% found once. Sequenced sample: PBMCs. The source is a woman aged 18-30 years in good health and CMV-seropositive. The CDR3 runs from the conserved cysteine through the conserved F or W. A D gene is named only where the DNA matches it firmly. Size is omitted from some rows. Given values are once, few, many or a class for expanded clones.

abundance: once; v_gene: TRBV5-4; len: 15; d_gene: TRBD1; j_gene: TRBJ1-2; CDR3nt: TGTGCCAGCAGCTCCCGGGACAGGGGAAACTATGGCTACACCTTC; CDR3aa: CASSSRDRGNYGYTF
abundance: .; v_gene: TRBV14; len: 14; d_gene: .; j_gene: TRBJ1-4; CDR3nt: TGTGCCAGCAGCCCTGGACATTCTTATGAAAAACTGTTTTTT; CDR3aa: CASSPGHSYEKLFF
abundance: .; v_gene: TRBV7-3; len: 13; d_gene: .; j_gene: TRBJ1-5; CDR3nt: TGTGCCAGCAGCTTCGACTTCAATCAGCCCCAGCATTTT; CDR3aa: CASSFDFNQPQHF
abundance: .; v_gene: TRBV9; len: 19; d_gene: TRBD1; j_gene: TRBJ2-1; CDR3nt: TGTGCCAGCAGCGGGGACAGGTGGGTTAGCGGCAACTCCTACAATGAGCAGTTCTTC; CDR3aa: CASSGDRWVSGNSYNEQFF
abundance: .; v_gene: TRBV4-1; len: 13; d_gene: .; j_gene: TRBJ1-1; CDR3nt: TGCGCCAGCAGAGAACAGGGTATTGGTAGAGCTTTCTTT; CDR3aa: CASREQGIGRAFF
abundance: once; v_gene: TRBV6-1; len: 14; d_gene: TRBD1; j_gene: TRBJ1-5; CDR3nt: TGTGCCAGCAGGGGGACAGGAGATAGTCAGCCCCAGCATTTT; CDR3aa: CASRGTGDSQPQHF
abundance: .; v_gene: TRBV7-2; len: 14; d_gene: .; j_gene: TRBJ1-5; CDR3nt: TGTGCCAGCAGCGCCACAGGTGCCTATCAGCCCCAGCATTTT; CDR3aa: CASSATGAYQPQHF
abundance: .; v_gene: TRBV30; len: 12; d_gene: .; j_gene: TRBJ2-7; CDR3nt: TGTGCCTGGAGCGAGGACACCTACGAGCAGTACTTC; CDR3aa: CAWSEDTYEQYF
abundance: .; v_gene: TRBV28; len: 13; d_gene: .; j_gene: TRBJ2-2; CDR3nt: TGTGCCAGCACTTTATACTCCACCGGGGAGCTGTTTTTT; CDR3aa: CASTLYSTGELFF
abundance: once; v_gene: TRBV4-2; len: 11; d_gene: TRBD2; j_gene: TRBJ2-4; CDR3nt: TGTGCCAGCAGCGGACGGGGGGGGAGCTACTTC; CDR3aa: CASSGRGGSYF
abundance: .; v_gene: TRBV18; len: 15; d_gene: .; j_gene: TRBJ1-2; CDR3nt: TGTGCCAGCTCACCTACAGGGAGAGAGAACTATGGCTACACCTTC; CDR3aa: CASSPTGRENYGYTF
abundance: .; v_gene: TRBV5-4; len: 14; d_gene: TRBD1; j_gene: TRBJ1-1; CDR3nt: TGTGCCAGCAGCTTGGAGTACAGGGGGGCTGAAGCTTTCTTT; CDR3aa: CASSLEYRGAEAFF
abundance: .; v_gene: TRBV10-3; len: 13; d_gene: .; j_gene: TRBJ2-1; CDR3nt: TGTGCCATCAAGGGGACTGCGAACAATGAGCAGTTCTTC; CDR3aa: CAIKGTANNEQFF
abundance: .; v_gene: TRBV7-2; len: 14; d_gene: TRBD1; j_gene: TRBJ2-5; CDR3nt: TGTGCCAGCAGCTGGGACAGGGGGCAAGAGACCCAGTACTTC; CDR3aa: CASSWDRGQETQYF
abundance: once; v_gene: TRBV19; len: 16; d_gene: .; j_gene: TRBJ2-7; CDR3nt: TGTGCCAGTAGTATATCCCCGGTACAGGGTCAGAACGAGCAGTACTTC; CDR3aa: CASSISPVQGQNEQYF
abundance: .; v_gene: TRBV5-1; len: 16; d_gene: .; j_gene: TRBJ1-4; CDR3nt: TGCGCCAGCAGCTCGCACTGGACTCCAACTAATGAAAAACTGTTTTTT; CDR3aa: CASSSHWTPTNEKLFF
abundance: .; v_gene: TRBV7-3; len: 16; d_gene: .; j_gene: TRBJ2-1; CDR3nt: TGTGCCAGCAGCGTCTTCTCAGGGGAATCTTCCAATGAGCAGTTCTTC; CDR3aa: CASSVFSGESSNEQFF